What follows are 5 T cell receptor beta chains derived from one specimen sequenced in a study of tumor-infiltrating lymphocytes in primary liver carcinoma. TCR beta cDNA came from approximately 490 ng total RNA, primed with a constant-region primer. Library construction for TCR beta comprised three nested multiplex PCR rounds performed with slightly modified ARM-PCR. PCR rounds one and two used TRBV1-TRBV30 forward primers with a C-beta reverse primer for about 9 cycles each. Via MiXCR, TCRdb re-called the multiplex PCR reads, giving one row per CDR3 protein. The sample carries about 320,000 distinct CDR3 sequences, 60% to 80% recorded once. Blood RNA originated from unsorted whole blood, with germline DNA additionally extracted. Sequencing was done on a sample of peripheral blood. These receptors were obtained from a man in his forties with primary liver carcinoma and hepatitis B virus infection.

This clonotype was seen only a few times. A much larger clone differs from this one at a single base, so this may be a read error. CDR3 sequence (DNA): TGCGCCAGCAGCTTGGCAGGGGGTGAATCCGAGCAGTGCTTC. Its protein is CASSLAGGESEQCF. V gene TRBV5-1 combines with J gene TRBJ2-7; TRBD1 matches 7 bases. The germline V gene encodes CDR1 SGHRS and CDR2 YFSETQ. The CDR3 sequence is 14 residues long. Drawing the rest from reference TRBV5-1 and TRBJ2-7, the complete variable domain is KAGVTQTPRYLIKTRGQQVTLSCSPISGHRSVSWYQQTPGQGLQFLFEYFSETQRNKGNFPGRFSGRQFSNSRSEMNVSTLELGDSALYLCASSLAGGESEQCFGPGTRLTVT.

This clonotype came up many times. The V and J genes are TRBV12-3 or TRBV12-4 and TRBJ1-2; D call uncertain. This CDR3 is 12 amino acids long. The V end was cut by 3 bases, the J end by 7 bases, with 9 bases between. This CDR3 reads CASSLAVSGYTF. The CDR3 DNA reads as TGTGCCAGCAGTTTGGCCGTCTCTGGCTACACCTTC.

Concerning this clonotype itself: A clone one base away is much larger, so this may be a read error. V and J are TRBV12-3 or TRBV12-4 and TRBJ1-2; 11 bases map to TRBD1. The CDR3 contains 14 residues. In nucleotides, the CDR3 is TGTGCCAGCAGTTTAGGGACAGGGGGCTATGGCTGCACCTTC. The encoded protein is CASSLGTGGYGCTF.

This clonotype was recorded a few times. Being one base from a much bigger clone, this may be a read error. This chain links TRBV14 with TRBJ2-1; 7 bases line up with TRBD2. This CDR3 is built from 12 residues. Germline loops: CDR1 SGHDN, CDR2 FVKESK. CDR3 residues: CTSSRTSNEQFF. The DNA of the CDR3 is TGTACCAGCAGCCGGACTAGCAATGAGCAGTTCTTC.

This clonotype has only a few counts. A read error may produce the germline difference seen at one junction end. The chain combines TRBV6-1 with TRBJ1-2; TRBD1 matches 7 bases. CDR1 and CDR2 from the germline V gene are MNHNS and SASEGT. The CDR3 covers 16 residues. The CDR3 is CASSTPRGGGNSGYTF. Written as DNA, the CDR3 is TGTGCCAGCAGTACCCCTCGAGGGGGCGGTAACTCTGGCTACACCTTC.